Following are 10 T cell receptor beta chains from one sample sequenced in a study of blood T cell repertoires in COVID-19. The method was immunoSEQ multiplex PCR; TCRdb's version includes in-frame clones alone and lacks a portion of them. The sample has around 230,000 clones; 80% to 90% are singletons. The sample comprised peripheral blood. These receptor sequences come from a woman between 40 and 55 years old with active or convalescent COVID-19.

This chain uses TRBV6-2 or TRBV6-3 with TRBJ2-7; D gene uncertain. The CDR3 spans 12 residues. Germline CDR1 MNHEY, CDR2 SVGEGT. With 2 bases removed from V and 7 bases from J, the gap between germline ends came to 9 bases. In DNA form, the CDR3 reads TGTGCCAGCAGTTACCCGGTCCGAGAGCAGTACTTC. It specifies CASSYPVREQYF.

The rearrangement links TRBV9 to TRBJ2-2; 12 nucleotides align to TRBD2. The CDR3 extends over 17 amino acids. Looked up from germline, CDR1 is SGDLS and CDR2 is YYNGEE. Trimming at V came to 3 bases and at J to 3 bases, leaving 6 bases not matched to a gene. The CDR3 loop is CASSEGTSGRYTGELFF. The CDR3 DNA reads TGTGCCAGCAGCGAGGGAACTAGCGGGAGGTACACCGGGGAGCTGTTTTTT.

The chain recombines TRBV2 with TRBJ1-4; D perhaps matches TRBD1 (5 bases). The CDR3 is 15 amino acids. The V gene's germline CDR1 is SNHLY and CDR2 FYNNEI. V lost 1 base to trimming and J lost 6 bases, with 12 bases between them. Here the CDR3 DNA reads TGTGCCAGCAGTGAAGTGGGCTTAGGGGATGAAAAACTGTTTTTT. This codes for CASSEVGLGDEKLFF.

The chain employs TRBV6-5 and TRBJ1-6, with 7 bases that match TRBD1. V shed 7 bases and J 7 bases; nucleotides not matched to a gene: 10. This CDR3 is 15 amino acids long. CDR1 and CDR2 from the germline V gene are MNHEY and SVGAGI. The CDR3 loop is CASNVGQVLNSPLHF. In nucleotides, the CDR3 is TGTGCCAGCAACGTAGGACAGGTCCTCAATTCACCCCTCCACTTT.

The chain carries TRBV5-1 and TRBJ2-7; D remains unclear. Looked up from germline, CDR1 is SGHRS and CDR2 is YFSETQ. This CDR3 spans 15 amino acids. Trimming left V 1 base short and J 3 bases short, with 14 bases between. The CDR3 coding sequence is TGCGCCAGCAGCTTGACCGCCATACAGAACTACGAGCAGTACTTC. This gives the protein CASSLTAIQNYEQYF.

The V and J genes are TRBV5-4 and TRBJ2-1; D is unresolved. The CDR3 has 15 residues. Trimming removed 0 bases at V and 6 bases at J, with 13 bases between. The germline V gene has CDR1 SGHNT and CDR2 YYREEE (reference sequence). The CDR3 region has the DNA TGTGCCAGCAGCTTGGAACAAGGCCGGAGCAATGAGCAGTTCTTC. Encoded protein: CASSLEQGRSNEQFF.

Concerning this clone: The sample contains more than one DNA sequence encoding this CDR3. The chain links TRBV2 to TRBJ2-7; TRBD1 matches 10 bases. Germline lookup yields CDR1 SNHLY and CDR2 FYNNEI. With V trimmed by 8 bases and J by 5 bases, 6 bases remained unmatched. The CDR3 length is 13 residues. The DNA for the CDR3 is TGTGCCAGCGGAGGGACAGGGGTCAACGAGCAGTACTTC. This gives the protein CASGGTGVNEQYF. Filled out from reference TRBV2 and TRBJ2-7, the complete variable domain reads EPEVTQTPSHQVTQMGQEVILRCVPISNHLYFYWYRQILGQKVEFLVSFYNNEISEKSEIFDDQFSVERPDGSNFTLKIRSTKLEDSAMYFCASGGTGVNEQYFGPGTRLTVT.

This clone occurred once. The rearrangement links TRBV3-1 (or the pseudogene TRBV3-2) to TRBJ1-1; maybe TRBD1 (5 bases). Germline values: CDR1 LGHDT, CDR2 YNNKEL (reference sequence). The CDR3 sequence is 14 residues long. Trimming shortened V by 4 bases and J by 1 base, and 10 bases separated the two germline ends. The CDR3 sequence is CASSLGLRNTEAFF. The CDR3 DNA reads as TGTGCCAGCAGCCTGGGACTTCGGAACACTGAAGCTTTCTTT.

J is TRBJ1-4 and V is TRBV29-1; D is unresolved. Germline loops: CDR1 SQVTM, CDR2 ANQGSEA. This CDR3 comprises 14 residues. V gave up 1 base and J gave up 7 bases, with 13 bases separating them. The CDR3 sequence is CSVEGGPASEKLFF. In DNA form, the CDR3 reads TGCAGCGTTGAAGGAGGGCCGGCCAGTGAAAAACTGTTTTTT.

The chain employs TRBV7-8 and TRBJ1-2, with a tentative D call TRBD1 (5 bases). V lost 1 base, J lost 7 bases, and 19 bases lay in between. In germline, CDR1 is SGHVS, CDR2 FQNEAQ. This CDR3 has 16 amino acids. For the CDR3, the DNA is TGTGCCAGCAGCTTAGAAATCACAGGCCGGTTGGGTGGCTACACCTTC. It specifies CASSLEITGRLGGYTF.